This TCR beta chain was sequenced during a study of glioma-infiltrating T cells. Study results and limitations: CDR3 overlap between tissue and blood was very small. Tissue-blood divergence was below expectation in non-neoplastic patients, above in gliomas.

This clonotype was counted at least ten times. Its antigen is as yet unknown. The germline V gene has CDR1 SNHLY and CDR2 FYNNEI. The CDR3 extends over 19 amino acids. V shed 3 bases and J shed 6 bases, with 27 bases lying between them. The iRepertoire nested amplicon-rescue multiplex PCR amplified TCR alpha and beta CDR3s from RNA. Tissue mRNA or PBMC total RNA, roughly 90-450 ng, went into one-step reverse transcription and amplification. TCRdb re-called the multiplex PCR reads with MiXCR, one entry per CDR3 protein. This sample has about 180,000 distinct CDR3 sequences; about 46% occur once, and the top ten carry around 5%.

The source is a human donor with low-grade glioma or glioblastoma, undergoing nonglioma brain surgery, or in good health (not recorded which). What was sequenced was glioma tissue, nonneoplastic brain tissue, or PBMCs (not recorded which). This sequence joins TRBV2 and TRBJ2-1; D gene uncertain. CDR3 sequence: CASSDGYKPLRDRANEQFF. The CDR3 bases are TGTGCCAGCAGTGATGGATACAAGCCTCTACGTGATAGGGCCAATGAGCAGTTCTTC.